These T cell receptor beta chains were read from a single sample in a study of shared clonotypes between healthy human individuals. Only in-frame clones appear in the TCRdb table, and some are missing; sequencing was by immunoSEQ multiplex PCR. The sample has about a million clones, 76% seen once. The sequenced sample was memory CD4+ T cells sorted from blood. The receptor set was obtained from a man aged 18 to 30 in good health. The CDR3 runs from the conserved cysteine through the conserved F or W. Fields, in order: clone size, D gene, V gene, J gene, CDR3 DNA, CDR3 protein. D genes are given only for firm matches. Clone size, where shown, is once, few, many, or a class for clones that have expanded.

>-|-|TRBV6-6|TRBJ1-6
TGTGCCAGCAGTTACGACGGAGGTAATTCACCCCTCCACTTT
CASSYDGGNSPLHF
>-|-|TRBV7-2|TRBJ2-7
TGTGCCAGCAGCCATGGGATGGGCGAGCAGTACTTC
CASSHGMGEQYF
>few|TRBD1|TRBV4-1|TRBJ1-2
TGCGCCAGCAGTCCCGGGACAGGGGGCCCCTGGAGGGGCTACACCTTC
CASSPGTGGPWRGYTF
>few|TRBD1|TRBV6-5|TRBJ1-1
TGTGCCAGCAGACCTATCGGACAGGGAAACACTGAAGCTTTCTTT
CASRPIGQGNTEAFF
>-|-|TRBV18|TRBJ2-6
TGTGCCAGCTCCTCCGGGGGAAACCCTGGGGCCAACGTCCTGACTTTC
CASSSGGNPGANVLTF
>-|-|TRBV10-2|TRBJ1-2
TGCGCCAGCAGTGAGCCGGACAGCCCCTATGGCTACACCTTC
CASSEPDSPYGYTF
>-|-|TRBV28|TRBJ1-6
TGTGCCATCAGGGAAACCGAAAGTTCACCCCTCCACTTT
CAIRETESSPLHF
>-|-|TRBV30|TRBJ2-1
TGTGCCTGGAGTCCTACAGGGCCTGAGCAGTTCTTC
CAWSPTGPEQFF
>once|-|TRBV18|TRBJ1-6
TGTGCCAGCGCCGACTCGCAAGGTGATTCACCCCTCCACTTT
CASADSQGDSPLHF
>few|TRBD1|TRBV5-1|TRBJ2-5
TGCGCCAGCAGCTTGGCCGTCGACAGGGTTGTAGAGACCCAGTACTTC
CASSLAVDRVVETQYF
>-|TRBD2|TRBV2|TRBJ2-2
TGTGCCAGCAGTCGGCTAGCGGGGCAACTCACCGGGGAGCTGTTTTTT
CASSRLAGQLTGELFF
>-|-|TRBV7-2|TRBJ1-1
TGTGCCAGCAGCTTAGACAGAACCGACACTGAAGCTTTCTTT
CASSLDRTDTEAFF
>-|-|TRBV6-1|TRBJ2-5
TGTGCCAGCAGTGAAGGGTTGACTATCCCGGACCCAGAAGAGACCCAGTACTTC
CASSEGLTIPDPEETQYF
>-|TRBD1|TRBV7-2|TRBJ1-1
TGTGCCAGCAGCTTAGCCGGGGACAGTACCAAAGCTTTCTTT
CASSLAGDSTKAFF
>-|-|TRBV15|TRBJ1-2
TGTGCCACCAGCAGAGATCCGGACGGCGGATATGGCTACACCTTC
CATSRDPDGGYGYTF
>few|-|TRBV6-1|TRBJ1-2
TGTGCCAGCAGTGAACGACGGGTAATTGGCTACACCTTC
CASSERRVIGYTF
>once|-|TRBV7-8|TRBJ1-3
TGTGCCAGCAGCTTTTCGGGGTCTGGAAACACCATATATTTT
CASSFSGSGNTIYF
>many|-|TRBV10-3|TRBJ2-3
TGTGCCATCAGTGAGAAAACAGATACGCAGTATTTT
CAISEKTDTQYF
>-|TRBD1|TRBV10-2|TRBJ1-1
TGCGCCAGCATTGGACAGGTCATCACTGAAGCTTTCTTT
CASIGQVITEAFF
>few|TRBD1|TRBV19|TRBJ1-1
TGTGCCAGTAAAAAGGGGACAGGATCCGTGAACACTGAAGCTTTCTTT
CASKKGTGSVNTEAFF
>-|TRBD2|TRBV5-1|TRBJ2-1
TGCGCCAGCAGCTTGTCGACTAGCGGGGCGGATGAGCAGTTCTTC
CASSLSTSGADEQFF
>once|-|TRBV28|TRBJ1-6
TGTGCCAGCAGACCGAGTAGGGGATATAATTCACCCCTCCACTTT
CASRPSRGYNSPLHF
>-|-|TRBV19|TRBJ1-1
TGTGCCTGTTCGCAACAGGTGAACACTGAAGCTTTCTTT
CACSQQVNTEAFF
>-|TRBD2|TRBV11-2|TRBJ2-3
TGTGCCAGCAGCACCCGGACTAGCGGGCCCCTAGGGACGCAGTATTTT
CASSTRTSGPLGTQYF